The sequence of this TCR beta chain was determined in a study of vaccination effects on CD4 cells after COVID-19. Study outcomes and limitations: There was only 1 of 255 vaccine-induced clones in healthy vaccinees that cross-reacted with common cold coronaviruses.

Trimming removed 2 bases at V and 6 bases at J, with 9 bases between. CDR3 length equals 12 residues. The germline V gene encodes CDR1 SGHDT and CDR2 YYEEEE. Following 10 days of culture, CD4+ T cells were isolated. Remarks on this clone: Antigen: not known.

The repertoire was sequenced with immunoSEQ multiplex PCR; TCRdb's copy has only in-frame clones and lacks some. Found here are under 30,000 clones, roughly two thirds of them singletons; the top ten hold less than 10%. The receptor's source is a human donor who received a COVID-19 vaccine. Sequenced here: CD4+ T cells from PBMCs cultured without peptide, sampled before COVID-19 vaccination. This sequence joins TRBV5-6 and TRBJ2-7, with D perhaps matching TRBD1 (5 bases). CDR3 coding DNA: TGTGCCAGCAGCTTTGCAGGGTCCGAGCAGTACTTC. Protein sequence: CASSFAGSEQYF.